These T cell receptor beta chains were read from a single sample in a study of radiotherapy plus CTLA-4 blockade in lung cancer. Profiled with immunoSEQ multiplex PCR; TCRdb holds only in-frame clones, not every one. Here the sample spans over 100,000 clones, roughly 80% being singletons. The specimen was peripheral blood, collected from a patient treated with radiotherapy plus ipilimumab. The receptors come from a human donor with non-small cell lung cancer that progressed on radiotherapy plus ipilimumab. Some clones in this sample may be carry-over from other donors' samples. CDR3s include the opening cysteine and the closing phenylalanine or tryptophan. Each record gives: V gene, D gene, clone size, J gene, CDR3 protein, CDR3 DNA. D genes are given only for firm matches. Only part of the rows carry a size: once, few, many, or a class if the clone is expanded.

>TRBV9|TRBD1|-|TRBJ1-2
CASSATTGGAALNYGYTF
TGTGCCAGCAGTGCTACCACAGGGGGAGCAGCCCTTAACTATGGCTACACCTTC
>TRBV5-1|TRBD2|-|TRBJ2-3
CASSLSGGIGDTQYF
TGCGCCAGCAGCTTAAGCGGGGGGATCGGTGATACGCAGTATTTT
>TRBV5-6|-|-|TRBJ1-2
CASSGAFSSNYGYTF
TGTGCCAGCAGCGGGGCTTTCAGCTCCAACTATGGCTACACCTTC
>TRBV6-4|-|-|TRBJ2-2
CASSATGTGELFF
TGTGCCAGCAGTGCCACAGGCACCGGGGAGCTGTTTTTT
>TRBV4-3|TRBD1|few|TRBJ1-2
CASSQDSDRRYGYTF
TGCGCCAGCAGCCAAGATTCGGACAGGAGGTATGGCTACACCTTC
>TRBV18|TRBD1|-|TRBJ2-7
CASSTRQGNAEQYF
TGTGCCAGCTCAACGCGACAGGGGAATGCCGAGCAGTACTTC
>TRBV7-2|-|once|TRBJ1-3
CASSLDGRGNTIYF
TGTGCCAGCAGCTTAGATGGCAGGGGCAACACCATATATTTT
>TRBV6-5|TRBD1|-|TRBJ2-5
CASSYGGQGETQYF
TGTGCCAGCAGTTACGGGGGACAGGGAGAGACCCAGTACTTC
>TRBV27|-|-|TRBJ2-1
CASSLWLASYNEQFF
TGTGCCAGCAGTTTATGGCTAGCGAGCTACAATGAGCAGTTCTTC
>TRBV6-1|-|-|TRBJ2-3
CASSGGVSTDTQYF
TGTGCCAGCAGTGGAGGTGTAAGCACAGATACGCAGTATTTT
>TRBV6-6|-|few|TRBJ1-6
CASSPSSGTNSPLHF
TGTGCCAGCAGCCCCAGTTCGGGGACGAATTCACCCCTCCACTTT
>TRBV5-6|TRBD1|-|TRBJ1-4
CASSMTGSGIELFF
TGTGCCAGCAGCATGACAGGGAGTGGGATTGAACTGTTTTTT
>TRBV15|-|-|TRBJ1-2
CATNEGFGYGYTF
TGTGCCACCAACGAGGGGTTTGGGTATGGCTACACCTTC
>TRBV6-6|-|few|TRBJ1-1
CASSSRQNTEAFF
TGTGCCAGCAGTTCAAGGCAGAACACTGAAGCTTTCTTT
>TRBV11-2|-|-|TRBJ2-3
CASSLVESTDTQYF
TGTGCCAGCAGCTTAGTAGAGAGCACAGATACGCAGTATTTT
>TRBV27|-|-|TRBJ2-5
CASSWRGQETQYF
TGTGCCAGCAGTTGGAGGGGACAAGAGACCCAGTACTTC
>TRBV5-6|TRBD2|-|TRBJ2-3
CASSPLSGGAADTQYF
TGTGCCAGCAGCCCTCTGAGCGGGGGGGCAGCAGATACGCAGTATTTT
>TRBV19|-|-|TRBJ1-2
CASHPKQGSYGYTF
TGTGCCAGCCATCCCAAGCAGGGCTCCTATGGCTACACCTTC
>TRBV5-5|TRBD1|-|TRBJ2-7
CASSKDRGFTYEQYF
TGTGCCAGCAGCAAGGACAGGGGTTTCACTTACGAGCAGTACTTC
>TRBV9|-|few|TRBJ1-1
CASSVGPETRSNTEAFF
TGTGCCAGCAGCGTAGGACCCGAGACAAGGTCCAACACTGAAGCTTTCTTT
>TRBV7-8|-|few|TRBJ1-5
CASSPHQRGSNQPQHF
TGTGCCAGCAGCCCACATCAGCGGGGTAGCAATCAGCCCCAGCATTTT
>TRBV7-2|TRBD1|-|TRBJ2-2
CASSIAGTGLNTGELFF
TGTGCCAGCAGCATCGCGGGGACAGGCCTGAACACCGGGGAGCTGTTTTTT
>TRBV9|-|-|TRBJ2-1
CASSGLTGNSYNEQFF
TGTGCCAGCAGCGGCCTAACAGGTAACTCCTACAATGAGCAGTTCTTC
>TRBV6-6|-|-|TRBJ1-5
CASRLQGSNQPQHF
TGTGCCAGCAGGTTACAGGGAAGCAATCAGCCCCAGCATTTT
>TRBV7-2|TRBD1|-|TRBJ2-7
CASSQTGLGSYEQYF
TGTGCCAGCAGTCAGACAGGGTTAGGATCCTACGAGCAGTACTTC
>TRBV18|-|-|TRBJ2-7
CASSLGRNSYEQYF
TGTGCCAGCTCACTGGGACGGAATTCCTACGAGCAGTACTTC
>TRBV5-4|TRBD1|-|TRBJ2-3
CASSTDRGDTQYF
TGTGCCAGCAGTACGGACAGGGGGGATACGCAGTATTTT
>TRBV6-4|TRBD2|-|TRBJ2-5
CASRTLAGDPPGFQETQYF
TGTGCCAGCAGGACCCTAGCGGGGGATCCTCCGGGGTTCCAAGAGACCCAGTACTTC
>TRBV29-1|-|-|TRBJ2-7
CSVVWQGGRYEQYF
TGCAGCGTTGTATGGCAGGGCGGTCGGTACGAGCAGTACTTC
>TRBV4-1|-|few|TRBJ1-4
CASSQWGADEKLFF
TGCGCCAGCAGCCAGTGGGGGGCGGATGAAAAACTGTTTTTT
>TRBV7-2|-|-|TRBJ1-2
CASSPSSSGYTF
TGTGCCAGCAGCCCCTCGTCTAGTGGCTACACCTTC
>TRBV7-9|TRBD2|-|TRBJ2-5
CASSLVAGGAKETQYF
TGTGCCAGCAGCTTAGTTGCGGGGGGGGCGAAAGAGACCCAGTACTTC
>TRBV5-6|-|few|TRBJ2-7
CASSSYYEQYF
TGTGCCAGCAGCTCCTACTACGAGCAGTACTTC